This TCR beta chain originates from a study of breast tumors, draining lymph nodes, adjacent tissues. With regard to this clonotype: What it binds is unknown.

There are 10 residues in the CDR3. Germline assignment: CDR1 KGHDR and CDR2 SFDVKD. The V end was cut by 7 bases, the J end by 10 bases, with 7 bases between. Findings and caveats of the study: The data were judged consistent with most tumor T cells coming from lymph node and expanding in tumor. The lymph node origin of tumor T cells was framed as consistent with a hypothesis, not demonstrated. Tumor and nontumor repertoires were significantly more similar in luminal-like than in basal-like breast cancer. Tumors had less TCR diversity than lymph nodes, more than nontumor tissue.

TCRdb processed the multiplex PCR reads anew with MiXCR; each CDR3 protein has one entry. The data show roughly 15,000 distinct CDR3 sequences, 52% seen once. The chain has TRBV24-1 and TRBJ2-1; weak D call: TRBD2 (6 bases). Sample: tumor-adjacent breast tissue. The TCR was taken from a female donor with breast cancer. Some clones in this sample may be carry-over from other donors' samples. The CDR3 coding sequence is TGTGCCACCAGCGGGAGCGAGCAGTTCTTC. It yields the protein CATSGSEQFF.